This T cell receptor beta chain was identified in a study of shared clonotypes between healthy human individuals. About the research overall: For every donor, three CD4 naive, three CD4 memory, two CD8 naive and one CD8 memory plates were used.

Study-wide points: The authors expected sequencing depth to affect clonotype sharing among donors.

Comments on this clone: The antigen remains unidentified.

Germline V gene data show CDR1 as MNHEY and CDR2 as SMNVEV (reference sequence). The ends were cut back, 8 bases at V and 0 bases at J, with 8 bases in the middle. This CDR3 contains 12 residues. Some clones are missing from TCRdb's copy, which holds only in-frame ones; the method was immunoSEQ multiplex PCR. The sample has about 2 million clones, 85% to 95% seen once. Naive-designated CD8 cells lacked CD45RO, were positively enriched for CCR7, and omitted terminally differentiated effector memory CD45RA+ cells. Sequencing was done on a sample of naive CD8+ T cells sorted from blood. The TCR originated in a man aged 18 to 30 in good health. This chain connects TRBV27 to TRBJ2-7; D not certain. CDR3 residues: CASFDDSYEQYF. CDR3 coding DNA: TGTGCCAGCTTCGACGACTCCTACGAGCAGTACTTC.